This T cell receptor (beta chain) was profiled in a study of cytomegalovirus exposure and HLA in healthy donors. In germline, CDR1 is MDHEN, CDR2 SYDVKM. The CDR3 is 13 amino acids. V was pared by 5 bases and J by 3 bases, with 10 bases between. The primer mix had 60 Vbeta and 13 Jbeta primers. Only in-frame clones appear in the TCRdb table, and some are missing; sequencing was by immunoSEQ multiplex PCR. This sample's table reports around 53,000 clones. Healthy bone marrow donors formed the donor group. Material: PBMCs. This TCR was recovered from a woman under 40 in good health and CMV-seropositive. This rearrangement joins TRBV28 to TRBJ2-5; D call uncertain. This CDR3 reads CASSPRTEETQYF. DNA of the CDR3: TGTGCCAGCAGTCCTCGCACGGAAGAGACCCAGTACTTC.